The clone carrying this TCR beta chain was picked up many times. This entry is derived from a study of T cells in Graves' hyperthyroidism and ophthalmopathy. The overall study: Staff took peripheral blood when the initial diagnosis was made, before any treatment began.

Patients were aged 18 to 65, had disease duration under 2 months, and had newly diagnosed hyperthyroidism. Isolation of PBMCs was performed on about 9.9 ml fresh peripheral blood. TCR beta CDR3 region amplification was performed from RNA transcripts. An initial round of RT-PCR targeting the TCR CDR3 relied on the HTBI primer set. TCRdb passed the multiplex PCR reads through MiXCR, listing each CDR3 protein once. This table has roughly 380,000 distinct CDR3 sequences, about 18% appearing once. The CDR3 consists of 15 residues. Trimming shortened V by 2 bases and J by 7 bases, and 17 bases separated the two germline ends. The germline V gene has CDR1 KGHDR and CDR2 SFDVKD.

The receptor comes from a young woman with Graves' hyperthyroidism. Sequenced: blood. This rearrangement joins TRBV24-1 to TRBJ2-7; D perhaps matches TRBD2 (5 bases). CDR3 DNA: TGTGCCACCAGTGATTCGGGGAACCCTCTACGTGAGCAGTACTTC. As protein: CATSDSGNPLREQYF.